These 28 T cell receptor beta chains came from one sample sequenced in a study of blood T cell repertoires in COVID-19 (TCRdb year 2020). Receptor libraries were prepared by the immunoSEQ multiplex PCR assay. TCRdb stores this immuneACCESS table with in-frame sequences only. Part of the clones is absent; in the studies checked, under half of the shortfall reflects unresolved V genes, and no reason is known for the rest. The sample includes more than 40,000 clones, with 75% to 95% observed a single time. Just over 5% of the sample goes to the ten largest clones. Sequences were obtained from peripheral blood. These receptors came from a man aged 70 or older with acute or convalescent COVID-19.

This chain connects TRBV6-2 or TRBV6-3 to TRBJ1-2; a possible D gene is TRBD1 (5 bases). CDR1 and CDR2 (germline): MNHEY, SVGEGT. Between the trimmed V and J ends, which lost 3 bases and 6 bases, there was a span of 17 bases. The CDR3 covers 15 residues. Here the CDR3 reads CASSYSPGSVDGYTF. The CDR3 DNA reads TGTGCCAGCAGTTATTCGCCAGGGTCGGTGGATGGCTACACCTTC.

The chain uses TRBV12-5 and TRBJ2-1, with 8 nucleotides matching TRBD1. The CDR3 contains 14 residues. With 5 bases clipped from V and 8 bases from J, the junction kept 8 bases outside the gene matches. Germline assignment: CDR1 LGHNT and CDR2 FRNRAP. The CDR3 sequence: CASGLNLQGDEQFF. The CDR3 region has the DNA TGTGCTAGTGGTCTGAACCTACAGGGGGATGAGCAGTTCTTC.

V gene TRBV9 combines with J gene TRBJ2-3; 7 bases are shared with TRBD2. J lost 1 base, V lost 0 bases, and 5 bases had no gene match. The CDR3 extends over 16 amino acids. Per germline, CDR1 SGDLS and CDR2 YYNGEE. The CDR3 DNA is TGTGCCAGCAGCGTAGGTGTGGGAGGGGGCACAGATACGCAGTATTTT. It codes for CASSVGVGGGTDTQYF.

The chain carries TRBV18 and TRBJ1-2, with 7 bases aligning to TRBD1. Germline CDR1 KGHSH, CDR2 LQKENI. This CDR3 is built from 15 residues. Trimming took 2 bases from V and 4 from J; bases not matched to a gene: 7. The CDR3 DNA is TGTGCCAGCTCACCAAGGAAGGGACAGATCTATGGCTACACCTTC. It encodes CASSPRKGQIYGYTF.

The CDR3 DNA follows: TGTGCCATCAGTGCCAACGTCGGACAGGGTAAAGAGACCCAGTACTTC. Translating gives CAISANVGQGKETQYF. The V and J genes are TRBV10-3 and TRBJ2-5; TRBD1 agrees at 8 bases. Unmatched junction bases numbered 10, after V lost 4 bases and J lost 3 bases. The CDR3 loop spans 16 amino acids. Germline V gene data show CDR1 as ENHRY and CDR2 as SYGVKD.

This rearrangement joins TRBV2 to TRBJ1-2; TRBD1 might be the D (5 bases). The CDR3 totals 14 residues. Germline-derived CDR1 and CDR2 are SNHLY and FYNNEI. V lost 6 bases, J lost 4 bases, and 15 bases lay in between. The CDR3 coding sequence is TGTGCCAGCAGCCCCTGGGGGGGTAGCTATGGCTACACCTTC. It specifies CASSPWGGSYGYTF.

The chain recombines TRBV9 with TRBJ2-1, with a possible D match to TRBD1 (6 bases). Trimming left V 1 base short and J 1 base short, with 9 bases between. The CDR3 has 15 amino acids. CDR1 and CDR2 (germline): SGDLS, YYNGEE. CDR3 bases: TGTGCCAGCAGCGTAATAGGACAGTCCTACAATGAGCAGTTCTTC. Residues: CASSVIGQSYNEQFF.

The chain recombines TRBV10-3 with TRBJ1-1; D not certain. The V end lost 6 bases, the J end lost 7 bases, and 9 bases lay between the germline ends. The CDR3 runs 11 residues. Germline loops: CDR1 ENHRY, CDR2 SYGVKD. Here the CDR3 DNA reads TGTGCCATCAGCCCGGGTCTTGAAGCTTTCTTT. It yields the protein CAISPGLEAFF.

This clone is a singleton in its sample. This rearrangement joins TRBV9 to TRBJ2-6, with TRBD1 matching over 12 bases. Trimming cost V 4 bases and J 4 bases; bases outside gene matches: 6. Germline V gene lookup returns CDR1 SGDLS and CDR2 YYNGEE. The CDR3 runs 17 residues. The CDR3 DNA reads TGTGCCAGCAGCCCGGGACAGGGGGCGCGGGGGGCCAACGTCCTGACTTTC. The encoded protein is CASSPGQGARGANVLTF.

V is TRBV7-2 and J is TRBJ1-2; TRBD1 agrees at 8 bases. CDR1 and CDR2 from the germline V gene are SGHTA and FQGNSA. Trimming removed 1 base from V and 8 bases from J; junction bases left unmatched: 6. CDR3 length: 14 residues. CDR3 protein: CASSLGQGAQGYTF. The CDR3 DNA follows: TGTGCCAGCAGCTTAGGCCAGGGGGCACAGGGCTACACCTTC.

V and J are TRBV10-2 and TRBJ1-2; 8 bases line up with TRBD1. Trimming took 2 bases from V and 4 from J; bases not matched to a gene: 6. Germline assignment: CDR1 WSHSY and CDR2 SAAADI. CDR3 length: 15 amino acids. CDR3: CASSEDTGGSYGYTF. In nucleotides, the CDR3 is TGCGCCAGCAGTGAGGATACAGGGGGATCCTATGGCTACACCTTC.

The chain couples TRBV19 to TRBJ1-6; 9 bases are shared with TRBD1. This CDR3 has 13 amino acids. From germline, CDR1 is LNHDA and CDR2 SQIVND (reference sequence). The junction had 1 base not matched to a gene; V was cut back by 3 bases and J by 10 bases. The CDR3 protein is CASSMDRGSPLHF. CDR3 in DNA: TGTGCCAGTAGTATGGACAGGGGATCACCCCTCCACTTT. The full variable domain, with the rest looked up from reference TRBV19 and TRBJ1-6, is DGGITQSPKYLFRKEGQNVTLSCEQNLNHDAMYWYRQDPGQGLRLIYYSQIVNDFQKGDIAEGYSVSREKKESFPLTVTSAQKNPTAFYLCASSMDRGSPLHFGNGTRLTVT.

V gene TRBV18 combines with J gene TRBJ2-7; D call uncertain. There are 13 residues in the CDR3. The germline V and J ends were trimmed by 2 bases and 3 bases, with 8 bases remaining between them. Germline V gives CDR1 KGHSH, CDR2 LQKENI. The CDR3 loop is CASSPGHNYEQYF. The DNA of the CDR3 is TGTGCCAGCTCACCAGGGCACAACTACGAGCAGTACTTC.

The chain recombines TRBV19 with TRBJ1-2, with D perhaps TRBD1 (5 bases). Trimming cost V 1 base and J 4 bases, with 7 bases left between them. Looked up from germline, CDR1 is LNHDA and CDR2 is SQIVND (reference sequence). This CDR3 has 13 amino acids. CDR3 region: CASSIARVYGYTF. The DNA of the CDR3 is TGTGCCAGTAGTATAGCCAGGGTCTATGGCTACACCTTC.

The chain uses TRBV5-8 and TRBJ2-7; 14 bases line up with TRBD2. CDR1 is SGHTS, CDR2 YDEGEE, per germline. After removal of 0 bases from V and 2 bases from J, the junction contained 7 bases not matched to a gene. The CDR3 consists of 18 residues. The CDR3: CASSLAGLAGGWAYEQYF. The DNA for the CDR3 is TGTGCCAGCAGCTTGGCAGGACTAGCGGGGGGCTGGGCCTACGAGCAGTACTTC. The full variable domain, its missing parts supplied by reference TRBV5-8 and TRBJ2-7, is EAGVTQSPTHLIKTRGQQATLRCSPISGHTSVYWYQQALGLGLQFLLWYDEGEERNRGNFPPRFSGRQFPNYSSELNVNALELEDSALYLCASSLAGLAGGWAYEQYFGPGTRLTVT.

The chain is built from TRBV2 and TRBJ1-1, with 8 positions matching TRBD1. CDR1 and CDR2 (germline): SNHLY, FYNNEI. J lost 6 bases, V lost 7 bases, and 13 bases had no gene match. This CDR3 has 15 residues. This CDR3 reads CASIKTGAFRAEAFF. Here the CDR3 DNA reads TGTGCCAGCATAAAGACAGGGGCCTTCAGGGCTGAAGCTTTCTTT.

This chain uses TRBV19 with TRBJ2-5; D uncertain. Germline values: CDR1 LNHDA, CDR2 SQIVND (reference sequence). The CDR3 is 16 residues long. The germline V and J ends were trimmed by 5 bases and 1 base, with 17 bases remaining between them. In DNA form, the CDR3 reads TGTGCCAGTAGTGACCGAGCTAGTGGATTCCAAGAGACCCAGTACTTC. It yields the protein CASSDRASGFQETQYF.

This clone was detected once. This chain connects TRBV18 to TRBJ2-7; 9 nucleotides agree with TRBD1. Germline loops: CDR1 KGHSH, CDR2 LQKENI. V was pared by 4 bases and J by 3 bases, with 1 base of the junction left unmatched. The CDR3 loop spans 13 amino acids. The CDR3 DNA follows: TGTGCCAGCTCACTGGACAGGGGCTACGAGCAGTACTTC. It specifies CASSLDRGYEQYF.

This rearrangement joins TRBV3-1 (or the pseudogene TRBV3-2) to TRBJ2-7, with a weak D call TRBD2 (5 bases). Germline CDR1 LGHDT, CDR2 YNNKEL (reference sequence). V shed 0 bases and J shed 1 base, with 10 bases lying between them. The length of the CDR3 is 15 residues. CDR3 sequence (DNA): TGTGCCAGCAGCCAAGATCCGCGGAGGTCCTACGAGCAGTACTTC. Translated: CASSQDPRRSYEQYF.

The V call is TRBV18, the J call TRBJ2-1; D not certain. Trimming took off 5 bases at V and 0 bases at J, with 17 bases between the two ends. CDR3 length: 17 amino acids. CDR1 and CDR2 (germline): KGHSH, LQKENI. The CDR3 loop reads CASSLRGGSGSYNEQFF. The CDR3 DNA follows: TGTGCCAGCTCATTACGAGGTGGGTCTGGCTCCTACAATGAGCAGTTCTTC.

V and J are TRBV7-3 and TRBJ1-5; weak D call: TRBD1 (5 bases). The V end lost 7 bases, the J end lost 3 bases, and 22 bases lay between the germline ends. The CDR3 covers 17 residues. In germline, CDR1 is SGHTA, CDR2 FQGTGA. The CDR3, as DNA: TGTGCCAGCAAGCTAACCGGGCCTCAGGGCACCAATCAGCCCCAGCATTTT. Its protein product is CASKLTGPQGTNQPQHF.

The V call is TRBV27, the J call TRBJ1-1; D not certain. Trimming left V 7 bases short and J 0 bases short, with 18 bases between. Germline V lookup: CDR1 MNHEY, CDR2 SMNVEV (reference sequence). The CDR3 runs 16 residues. For the CDR3, the DNA is TGTGCCAGCATAAAGGACTTCTGGGGATTGAACACTGAAGCTTTCTTT. This gives the protein CASIKDFWGLNTEAFF.

The chain is built from TRBV9 and TRBJ2-7; 10 bases line up with TRBD1. This CDR3 region has 15 residues. Germline V gene lookup returns CDR1 SGDLS and CDR2 YYNGEE. V was clipped by 0 bases and J by 2 bases; unmatched bases: 2. This CDR3 reads CASSVEGTGAYEQYF. DNA for the CDR3: TGTGCCAGCAGCGTAGAAGGGACAGGGGCCTACGAGCAGTACTTC.

The chain uses TRBV27 and TRBJ1-2; no clear D gene. Germline-derived CDR1 and CDR2 are MNHEY and SMNVEV (reference sequence). V was trimmed by 3 bases and J by 4 bases, leaving 15 bases between them. This CDR3 spans 15 amino acids. In DNA, the CDR3 is TGTGCCAGCAGTTTCGCCTCGGGTTCCTTCTATGGCTACACCTTC. Amino acid sequence: CASSFASGSFYGYTF.

V and J are TRBV4-3 and TRBJ2-7; D gene unclear. Deletions cut 0 bases from V and 4 bases from J, with 13 bases between. Germline lookup yields CDR1 LGHNA and CDR2 YSLEER. CDR3 length equals 15 residues. CDR3 nucleotides: TGCGCCAGCAGCCAAGATCTTCGGAACGGGTACGAGCAGTACTTC. Translation gives CASSQDLRNGYEQYF.

The chain links TRBV19 to TRBJ1-5; tentative D call: TRBD1 (5 bases). There are 14 residues in the CDR3. The germline CDR1 and CDR2 sequences are LNHDA and SQIVND (reference sequence). V lost 7 bases and J 6 bases, leaving 16 bases between the germline ends. The CDR3, as DNA: TGTGCCAGTAATTACCTTGGGGGGGTTCAGCCCCAGCATTTT. Translating it yields CASNYLGGVQPQHF.

The V call is TRBV6-1, the J call TRBJ1-2; 8 positions agree with TRBD1. The CDR3 is 15 residues long. Germline-derived CDR1 and CDR2 are MNHNS and SASEGT. Losses at the gene ends were 2 bases for V and 2 bases for J; bases not matched to a gene: 4. As DNA, the CDR3 is TGTGCCAGCAGTGAACCGACAGGGGAAAACTATGGCTACACCTTC. Translation: CASSEPTGENYGYTF.

This chain connects TRBV6-4 to TRBJ2-1; TRBD1 agrees at 9 bases. Per the germline V gene, CDR1 is MRHNA and CDR2 is SNTAGT. The CDR3 has 17 residues. V shed 0 bases and J 5 bases; nucleotides not matched to a gene: 8. The DNA of the CDR3 is TGTGCCAGCAGTGACTCGGTGTATGGGACAGGGCACAATGAGCAGTTCTTC. Residues: CASSDSVYGTGHNEQFF.